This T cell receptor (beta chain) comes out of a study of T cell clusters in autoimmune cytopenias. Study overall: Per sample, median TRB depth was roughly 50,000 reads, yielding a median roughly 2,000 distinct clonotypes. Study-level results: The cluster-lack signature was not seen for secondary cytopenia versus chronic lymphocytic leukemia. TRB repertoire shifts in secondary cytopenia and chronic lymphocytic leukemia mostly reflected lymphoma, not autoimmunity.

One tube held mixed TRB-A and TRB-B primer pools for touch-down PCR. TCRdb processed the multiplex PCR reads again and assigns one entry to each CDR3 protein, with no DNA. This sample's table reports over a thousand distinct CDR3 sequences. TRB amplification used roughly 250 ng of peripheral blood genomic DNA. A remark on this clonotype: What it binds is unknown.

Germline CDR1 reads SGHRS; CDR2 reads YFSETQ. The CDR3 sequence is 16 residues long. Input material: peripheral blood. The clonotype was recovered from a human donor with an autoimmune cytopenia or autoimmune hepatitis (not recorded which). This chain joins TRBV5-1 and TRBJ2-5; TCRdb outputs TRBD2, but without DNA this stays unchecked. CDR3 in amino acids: CASSRRLAGGQETQYF.